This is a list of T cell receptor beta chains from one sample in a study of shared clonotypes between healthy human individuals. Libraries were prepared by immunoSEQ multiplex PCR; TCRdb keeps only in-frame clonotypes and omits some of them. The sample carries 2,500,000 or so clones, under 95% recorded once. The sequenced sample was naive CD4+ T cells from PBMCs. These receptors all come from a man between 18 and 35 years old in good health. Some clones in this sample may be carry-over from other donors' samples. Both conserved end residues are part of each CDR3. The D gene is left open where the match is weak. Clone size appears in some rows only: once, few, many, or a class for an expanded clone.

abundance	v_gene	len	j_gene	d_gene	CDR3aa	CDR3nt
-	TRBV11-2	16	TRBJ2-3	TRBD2	CASSFNSGRAGDTQYF	TGTGCCAGCAGCTTTAACAGCGGGAGGGCCGGAGATACGCAGTATTTT
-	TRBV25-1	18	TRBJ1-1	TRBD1	CASSEGWGNRGLNTEAFF	TGTGCCAGCAGTGAAGGTTGGGGCAACAGGGGGCTTAACACTGAAGCTTTCTTT
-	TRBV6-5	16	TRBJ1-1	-	CASSSPGDSPDTEAFF	TGTGCCAGCAGTTCGCCCGGGGATTCTCCGGACACTGAAGCTTTCTTT
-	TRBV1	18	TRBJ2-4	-	CTSSQVHGGGVTKNIQYF	TGCACCAGCAGCCAAGTCCACGGGGGGGGCGTAACCAAAAACATTCAGTACTTC
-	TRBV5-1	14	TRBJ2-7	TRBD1	CASSLTGGIYEQYF	TGCGCCAGCAGCTTGACAGGGGGTATCTACGAGCAGTACTTC
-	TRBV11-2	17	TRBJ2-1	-	CASSLDHTEGPYNEQFF	TGTGCCAGCAGCTTAGATCATACGGAGGGCCCCTACAATGAGCAGTTCTTC
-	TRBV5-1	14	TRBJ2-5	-	CASSLREGIETQYF	TGCGCCAGCAGCTTGCGTGAAGGGATTGAGACCCAGTACTTC
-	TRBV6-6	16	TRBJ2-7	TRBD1	CASRSSRGQEYYEQYF	TGTGCCAGCAGGTCCTCCCGGGGACAGGAATACTACGAGCAGTACTTC
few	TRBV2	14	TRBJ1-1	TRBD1	CASSTQGTHTEAFF	TGTGCCAGCAGTACACAGGGGACACACACTGAAGCTTTCTTT
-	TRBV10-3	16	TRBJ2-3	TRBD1	CAISRSGTGTRDTQYF	TGTGCCATCAGTAGATCCGGGACAGGGACGAGAGATACGCAGTATTTT
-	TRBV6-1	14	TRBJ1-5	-	CVSSRGVVGQPQHF	TGTGTCAGCAGTAGAGGGGTGGTGGGTCAGCCCCAGCATTTT
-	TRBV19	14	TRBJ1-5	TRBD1	CASSMGGQDQPQHF	TGTGCCAGTAGTATGGGGGGACAGGATCAGCCCCAGCATTTT
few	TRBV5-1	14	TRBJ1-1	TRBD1	CASSLGTGNTEAFF	TGCGCCAGCAGCCTGGGGACAGGGAACACTGAAGCTTTCTTT
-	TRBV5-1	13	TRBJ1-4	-	CASGIRGDEKLFF	TGCGCCAGCGGGATACGCGGAGATGAAAAACTGTTTTTT
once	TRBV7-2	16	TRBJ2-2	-	CASSLLGRANTGELFF	TGTGCCAGCAGCTTACTCGGCAGGGCGAACACCGGGGAGCTGTTTTTT
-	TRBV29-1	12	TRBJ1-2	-	CSGGQGDYGYTF	TGCAGCGGTGGACAAGGAGACTATGGCTACACCTTC
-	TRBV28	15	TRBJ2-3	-	CASSPTGTSTDTQYF	TGTGCCAGCAGTCCAACAGGGACTAGCACAGATACGCAGTATTTT
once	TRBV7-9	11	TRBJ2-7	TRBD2	CASRGGPEQYF	TGTGCCAGCAGGGGAGGGCCCGAGCAGTACTTC
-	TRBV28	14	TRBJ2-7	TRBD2	CASSFGGGSYEQYF	TGTGCCAGCAGTTTCGGGGGGGGTTCCTACGAGCAGTACTTC
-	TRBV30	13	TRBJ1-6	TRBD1	CAWRGQQISPLHF	TGTGCCTGGAGGGGACAGCAGATTTCACCCCTCCACTTT
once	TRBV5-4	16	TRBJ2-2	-	CASSRGLLANTGELFF	TGTGCCAGCAGCCGAGGACTGCTCGCGAACACCGGGGAGCTGTTTTTT
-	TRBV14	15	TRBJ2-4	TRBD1	CASSLDTGGRNIQYF	TGTGCCAGCAGCCTAGATACAGGGGGACGAAACATTCAGTACTTC
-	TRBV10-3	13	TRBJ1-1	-	CAIRRGDTTEAFF	TGTGCCATCAGACGGGGCGATACCACTGAAGCTTTCTTT
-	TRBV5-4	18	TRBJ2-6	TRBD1	CASSPGQGRISGANVLTF	TGTGCCAGCAGCCCGGGACAGGGCAGGATCTCTGGGGCCAACGTCCTGACTTTC
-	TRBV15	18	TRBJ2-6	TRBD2	CATSREQAGGSGANVLTF	TGTGCCACCAGCAGAGAACAAGCGGGAGGCTCTGGGGCCAACGTCCTGACTTTC
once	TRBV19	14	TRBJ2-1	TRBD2	CASSFRTRINEQFF	TGTGCCAGTAGTTTCCGGACTAGGATCAATGAGCAGTTCTTC
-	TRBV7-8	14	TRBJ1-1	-	CASSLEAGATEAFF	TGTGCCAGCAGCTTAGAAGCAGGGGCAACTGAAGCTTTCTTT
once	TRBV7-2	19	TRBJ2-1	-	CASSLSIARAGWTDNEQFF	TGTGCCAGCAGCCTCAGCATTGCCCGAGCAGGGTGGACGGACAATGAGCAGTTCTTC
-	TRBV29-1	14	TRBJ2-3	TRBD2	CSVGSLAGEYTQYF	TGCAGCGTTGGTTCACTAGCGGGAGAATATACGCAGTATTTT
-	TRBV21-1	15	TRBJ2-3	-	CASSKIRGGTDTQYF	TGTGCCAGCAGCAAAATCCGCGGGGGCACAGATACGCAGTATTTT
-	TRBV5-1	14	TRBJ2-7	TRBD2	CASSLGAGAGEQYF	TGCGCCAGCAGCTTGGGGGCGGGAGCAGGGGAGCAGTACTTC
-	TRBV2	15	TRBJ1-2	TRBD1	CASSEHRGYDYGYTF	TGTGCCAGCAGTGAACACAGGGGGTACGACTATGGCTACACCTTC
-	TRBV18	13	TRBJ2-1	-	CASSPPGYNEQFF	TGTGCCAGCTCACCACCGGGGTACAATGAGCAGTTCTTC
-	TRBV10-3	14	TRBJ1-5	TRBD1	CAISGQDSNQPQHF	TGTGCCATCAGCGGACAGGATAGCAATCAGCCCCAGCATTTT
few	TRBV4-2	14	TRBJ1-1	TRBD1	CASTLDRGPTEAFF	TGTGCCAGCACCCTGGACAGGGGGCCCACTGAAGCTTTCTTT
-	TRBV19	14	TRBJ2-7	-	CASSFEGAPQEQYF	TGTGCCAGTAGTTTTGAGGGAGCACCGCAGGAGCAGTACTTC
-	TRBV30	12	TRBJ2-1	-	CARSNSGNEQFF	TGTGCTCGTTCCAATAGCGGTAATGAGCAGTTCTTC
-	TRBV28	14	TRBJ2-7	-	CASSLGRRGYEQYF	TGTGCCAGCAGTTTAGGCCGCCGGGGGTACGAGCAGTACTTC
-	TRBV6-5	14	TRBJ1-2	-	CASTRRGAGRGYTF	TGTGCCAGCACCAGGCGGGGGGCGGGCAGAGGCTACACCTTC
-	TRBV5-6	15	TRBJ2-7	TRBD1	CASSLVGQGLNEQYF	TGTGCCAGCAGCTTGGTAGGACAGGGTTTGAACGAGCAGTACTTC
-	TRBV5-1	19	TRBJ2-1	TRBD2	CASSLEGTSGRGVYNEQFF	TGCGCCAGCAGCTTGGAAGGGACTAGCGGGAGAGGGGTTTACAATGAGCAGTTCTTC
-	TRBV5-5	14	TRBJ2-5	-	CASSLKVFEETQYF	TGTGCCAGCAGCTTAAAGGTTTTCGAAGAGACCCAGTACTTC
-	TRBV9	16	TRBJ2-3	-	CASSAGGLAGTDTQYF	TGTGCCAGCAGCGCCGGGGGGCTAGCGGGCACAGATACGCAGTATTTT
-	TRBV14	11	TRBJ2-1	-	CASREDGEQFF	TGTGCCAGCAGAGAGGATGGTGAGCAGTTCTTC
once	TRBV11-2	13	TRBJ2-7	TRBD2	CASSPGRRGEQYF	TGTGCCAGCAGCCCCGGGCGGCGGGGGGAGCAGTACTTC
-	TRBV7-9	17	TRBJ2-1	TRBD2	CASSTGTSGRSYNEQFF	TGTGCCAGCAGCACCGGGACTAGCGGGAGGTCTTACAATGAGCAGTTCTTC
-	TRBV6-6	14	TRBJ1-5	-	CASNRDTPSQPQHF	TGTGCCAGCAACCGGGACACACCGAGTCAGCCCCAGCATTTT
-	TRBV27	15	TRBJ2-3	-	CASSFSRVRTDTQYF	TGTGCCAGCAGTTTTAGCAGGGTCCGTACAGATACGCAGTATTTT
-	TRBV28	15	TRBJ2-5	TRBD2	CASSFRGGSGETQYF	TGTGCCAGCAGTTTTCGGGGCGGGAGTGGCGAGACCCAGTACTTC
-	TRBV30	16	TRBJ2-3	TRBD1	CAWSDRDRGSTDTQYF	TGTGCCTGGAGCGACCGAGACAGGGGATCCACAGATACGCAGTATTTT
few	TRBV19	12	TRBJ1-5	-	CASMRANQPQHF	TGTGCCAGTATGAGGGCAAATCAGCCCCAGCATTTT
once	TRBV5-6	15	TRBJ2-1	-	CASSFWWQVRVEQFF	TGTGCCAGCAGCTTCTGGTGGCAGGTACGGGTGGAGCAGTTCTTC
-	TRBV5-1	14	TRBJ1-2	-	CASSLDSPLGGYTF	TGCGCCAGCAGCTTGGACAGCCCTCTGGGTGGCTACACCTTC
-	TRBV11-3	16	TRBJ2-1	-	CASSLNPGLLDNEQFF	TGTGCCAGCAGCTTAAACCCGGGACTGTTGGACAATGAGCAGTTCTTC
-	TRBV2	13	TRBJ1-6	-	CADGTSEDSPLHF	TGTGCCGACGGGACCTCGGAGGATTCACCCCTCCACTTT
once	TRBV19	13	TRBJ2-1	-	CASTPDGYNEQFF	TGTGCCAGTACTCCAGACGGGTACAATGAGCAGTTCTTC
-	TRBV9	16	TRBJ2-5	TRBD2	CASSVGSLAGVETQYF	TGTGCCAGCAGCGTAGGAAGTCTAGCGGGAGTAGAGACCCAGTACTTC
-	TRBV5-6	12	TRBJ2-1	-	CASSLRWEDTFF	TGTGCCAGCAGCTTACGGTGGGAGGATACGTTCTTC
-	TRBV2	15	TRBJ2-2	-	CASSDVVGNTGELFF	TGTGCCAGCAGTGACGTCGTAGGGAACACCGGGGAGCTGTTTTTT
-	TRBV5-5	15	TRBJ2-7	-	CASSLLVGQAYEQYF	TGTGCCAGCAGCTTGTTAGTGGGTCAAGCCTACGAGCAGTACTTC